These T cell receptor beta chains were read from a single sample in a study of glioma-infiltrating T cells after dendritic cell vaccination. The assay was immunoSEQ multiplex PCR, and TCRdb's table has in-frame clones only and misses some. Here the sample spans 55,000 to 75,000 clones, about 80% being singletons. Sequenced here: blood, sampled after dendritic cell vaccination. Every receptor here comes from a human donor with glioblastoma. CDR3s leave out the opening cysteine and the closing phenylalanine or tryptophan. Where a row states a size, it is once, few, many or the class of an expanded clone; other rows omit it.

11 NA TRBJ1-2 TRBV29-1 SADAQGDYGYT
12 NA TRBJ2-1 TRBV19 ASTGALWSNEQF
13 NA TRBJ2-7 TRBV7-2 ASSVSRDIGYEQY
12 NA TRBJ2-3 TRBV2 ASSEGHNTDTQY
14 NA TRBJ1-1 TRBV9 ASSVGRVRMNTEAF
14 once TRBJ2-3 TRBV5-1 ASSLGVGGGTDTQY
12 NA TRBJ2-3 TRBV19 ATSSGSGGGLQY
14 NA TRBJ2-2 TRBV5-4 ASSPTGGRNTGELF
15 NA TRBJ2-7 TRBV15 ATSRWQGDSVPYEQY
12 NA TRBJ1-1 TRBV7-2 ASNLQGGNTEAF
11 NA TRBJ2-7 TRBV29-1 SVEVQGTYEQY
13 NA TRBJ1-4 TRBV6-1 ASKESGTVNEKLF
13 NA TRBJ2-3 TRBV5-4 ASSVKPGHTDTQY
13 once TRBJ2-1 TRBV30 AWSASRGVYNEQF
10 NA TRBJ1-1 TRBV6-1 ASSQMNTEAF
12 once TRBJ1-1 TRBV5-1 ASSFTGANTEAF
13 once TRBJ2-3 TRBV5-1 ASSLRGYGTDTQY
16 once TRBJ1-3 TRBV27 ASSSPRQTFFSGNTIY
13 NA TRBJ1-5 TRBV19 AISPPGTVNQPQH
12 NA TRBJ2-3 TRBV5-1 ASSVAGYTDTQY
14 NA TRBJ1-3 TRBV9 ASSVTGWGSGNTIY
9 NA TRBJ2-7 TRBV20-1 SAFGGAIQY
15 NA TRBJ1-1 TRBV7-9 ASSPTGIYRMNTEAF
12 few TRBJ2-1 TRBV12-5 ASGSDGDYNEQF
13 NA TRBJ1-2 TRBV29-1 SVERDSPRIYGYT
13 NA TRBJ2-2 TRBV5-1 ASIPEGRWTGELF
14 NA TRBJ2-2 TRBV6-6 ASSSFKDRDTGELF
14 NA TRBJ2-2 TRBV12-5 ASGSTIGGVPGELF
13 NA TRBJ2-5 TRBV5-1 ASSLPSVRGETQY
13 NA TRBJ2-7 TRBV18 ASSPPSQGAYEQY
11 NA TRBJ2-7 TRBV6-1 ASSVQEGNEQY
12 many TRBJ2-1 TRBV10-1 ASSESSEGGEQF
13 NA TRBJ1-2 TRBV18 ASSPRDRTYYGYT
11 NA TRBJ1-2 TRBV28 ASSFLRIYGYT
13 NA TRBJ2-5 TRBV11-3 ASSSWTGLIETQY
13 NA TRBJ1-3 TRBV6-5 ASSRQGISGNTIY
13 NA TRBJ2-2 TRBV19 ATRPRAGNTGELF
15 once TRBJ2-3 TRBV4-2 ASSQAPVAGDTDTQY
11 NA NA TRBV5-1 ASSRDFSYEQY
15 NA TRBJ2-1 TRBV19 ASRWGRGGTNYNEQF
13 NA TRBJ1-1 TRBV5-1 ASSLAGHLNTEAF
13 NA TRBJ2-5 TRBV4-2 ASSQTSGVEETQY
11 NA TRBJ2-7 TRBV11-2 ASSIDSAYEQY
14 NA TRBJ2-3 TRBV4-3 ASSQEGTGGTDTQY
10 few TRBJ2-1 TRBV7-2 ASSTTNNEQF
16 NA TRBJ2-6 TRBV5-4 ASSPRGQGAAGANVLT
15 NA TRBJ2-3 TRBV30 AWSGSRGGLSTDTQY
13 NA TRBJ2-7 TRBV4-3 ASSQDFTEIYEQY
12 NA TRBJ1-6 TRBV5-1 ASSTGLGDSPLH
14 few TRBJ1-1 TRBV6-4 ASSDSYRGLNTEAF
12 NA TRBJ2-7 TRBV6-5 ASRRRQGTYEQY
11 NA TRBJ2-7 TRBV6-5 ASSYFGSYEQY
13 NA TRBJ1-5 TRBV5-4 ASSFDGQINQPQH